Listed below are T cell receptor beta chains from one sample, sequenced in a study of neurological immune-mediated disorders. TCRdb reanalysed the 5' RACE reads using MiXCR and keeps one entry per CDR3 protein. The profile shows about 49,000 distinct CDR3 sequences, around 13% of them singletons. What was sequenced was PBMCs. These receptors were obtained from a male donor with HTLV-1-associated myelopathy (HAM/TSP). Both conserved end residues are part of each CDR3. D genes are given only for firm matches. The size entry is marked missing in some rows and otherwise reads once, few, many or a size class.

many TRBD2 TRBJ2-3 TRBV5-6 CASSVGLAGSTDTQYF TGTGCCAGCAGCGTCGGACTAGCGGGCAGCACAGATACGCAGTATTTT
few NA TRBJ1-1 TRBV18 CASSGADRPTEAFF TGTGCCAGCTCAGGGGCCGACCGCCCCACTGAAGCTTTCTTT
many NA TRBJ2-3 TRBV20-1 CSAPFADTQYF TGCAGTGCTCCTTTCGCAGATACGCAGTATTTT
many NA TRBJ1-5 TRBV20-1 CSASVGGPNQPQHF TGCAGTGCTAGTGTAGGGGGTCCGAATCAGCCCCAGCATTTT
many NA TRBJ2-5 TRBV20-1 CSARGAGRKETQYF TGCAGTGCTAGAGGGGCGGGTAGAAAGGAGACCCAGTACTTC
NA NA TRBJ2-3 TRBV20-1 CSAKRDSTYTQYF TGCAGTGCTAAACGCGACAGCACATATACGCAGTATTTT
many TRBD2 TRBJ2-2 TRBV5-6 CASSLGGGELFF TGTGCCAGCAGCTTGGGCGGGGGAGAGCTGTTTTTT
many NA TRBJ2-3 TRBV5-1 CASSLVLDTDTQYF TGCGCCAGCAGCTTGGTACTAGACACTGATACGCAGTATTTT
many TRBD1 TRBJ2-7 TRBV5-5 CASSSVGTVGYEQYF TGTGCCAGCAGCTCGGTCGGGACAGTAGGCTACGAGCAGTACTTC
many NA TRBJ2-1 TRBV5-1 CASSLVEGAAYNEQFF TGCGCCAGCAGCTTGGTGGAGGGGGCTGCATACAATGAGCAGTTCTTC
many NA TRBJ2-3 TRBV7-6 CASSLDNRGTDTQYF TGTGCCAGCAGCTTAGACAATAGGGGCACAGATACGCAGTATTTT
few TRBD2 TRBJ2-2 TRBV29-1 CSVRTLPSGENTGELFF TGCAGCGTCCGTACTCTCCCTAGCGGGGAAAACACCGGGGAGCTGTTTTTT
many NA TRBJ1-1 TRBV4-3 CASSQDPRNTEAFF TGCGCCAGCAGCCAAGATCCCAGGAACACTGAAGCTTTCTTT
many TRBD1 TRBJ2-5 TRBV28 CASSFDRGRDETQYF TGTGCCAGCAGTTTTGATAGGGGGCGCGACGAGACCCAGTACTTC
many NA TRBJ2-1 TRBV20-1 CSAETGRAEQFF TGCAGTGCTGAGACGGGAAGGGCTGAGCAGTTCTTC
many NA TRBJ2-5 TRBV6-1 CAGQGTLGETQYF TGTGCCGGCCAAGGGACTCTCGGGGAGACCCAGTACTTC
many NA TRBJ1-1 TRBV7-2 CASSIPGTFEAFF TGTGCCAGCAGCATACCCGGGACATTTGAAGCTTTCTTT
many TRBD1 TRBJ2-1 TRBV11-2 CASSLEGLGTGGDEQFF TGTGCCAGCAGCTTAGAGGGGTTGGGGACAGGGGGGGATGAGCAGTTCTTC
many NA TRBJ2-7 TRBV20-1 CSARDRTPYEQYF TGCAGTGCTAGAGATCGGACACCCTACGAGCAGTACTTC
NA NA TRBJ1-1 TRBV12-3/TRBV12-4 CASSRVTGTEAFF TGTGCCAGCAGCCGTGTGACGGGGACTGAAGCTTTCTTT